The 9 T cell receptor beta chains presented below share a single source sample, sequenced in a study of CD8+ T cells in alopecia areata. Extraction and reverse transcription of RNA yielded cDNA as the sequencing template. Profiling relied on immunoSEQ multiplex PCR, and the TCRdb table lists in-frame clones only, not all of them. The sample has roughly 250,000 clones; about 68% are singletons. Here the sequenced sample was CD4+ T cells sorted from blood, taken at week 0. Receptors were obtained from a human donor with alopecia areata.

The chain has TRBV19 and TRBJ2-1; TRBD2 matches at 7 bases. Trimming removed 6 bases from V and 1 base from J; junction bases left unmatched: 6. The CDR3 extends over 15 amino acids. From germline, CDR1 is LNHDA and CDR2 SQIVND (reference sequence). The CDR3 reads CASRVSGVSYNEQFF. CDR3 nucleotides: TGTGCCAGTAGGGTGAGCGGGGTTTCCTACAATGAGCAGTTCTTC.

This chain links TRBV15 with TRBJ2-7, with D perhaps matching TRBD2 (6 bases). The length of the CDR3 is 15 residues. V shed 2 bases and J shed 4 bases, with 15 bases lying between them. Per the germline V gene, CDR1 is LNHNV and CDR2 is YYDKDF (reference sequence). CDR3 nucleotides: TGTGCCACCAGCAGATACCGGGAGATACATTACGAGCAGTACTTC. Translating gives CATSRYREIHYEQYF.

The CDR3 sequence is CASGRRGLTNYGYTF. As DNA, the CDR3 is TGTGCTAGTGGTAGAAGGGGACTTACTAACTATGGCTACACCTTC. The J gene is TRBJ1-2, the V gene TRBV12-5; a weak D match, TRBD1 (5 bases). The CDR3 loop spans 15 amino acids. Trimming cost V 5 bases and J 0 bases, with 13 bases left between them. Germline V gene data show CDR1 as LGHNT and CDR2 as FRNRAP.

The chain has TRBV23-1 and TRBJ2-7, with a tentative D call TRBD2 (6 bases). TRBV23-1 is treated as an ORF (open reading frame) with a function not yet certain. The V gene lost 4 bases and the J gene lost 4 bases, with 11 bases spanning the gap. The CDR3 spans 13 residues. The CDR3 region is CASSLGTLYEQYF. The CDR3 DNA is TGCGCCAGCAGTCTAGGGACTCTATACGAGCAGTACTTC.

The chain joins TRBV5-1 to TRBJ1-2; 8 bases match TRBD1. This CDR3 comprises 13 residues. J gave up 6 bases and V 0 bases, and 1 base lay outside the gene matches. CDR1 is SGHRS, CDR2 YFSETQ, per germline. This chain's CDR3 is CASSLGQGNGYTF. CDR3 bases: TGCGCCAGCAGCTTGGGACAGGGGAATGGCTACACCTTC.

The gene calls are TRBV29-1 and TRBJ2-1; TRBD1 might be the D (6 bases). The CDR3 spans 14 residues. The germline V and J ends were trimmed by 4 bases and 6 bases, with 16 bases remaining between them. Germline V gives CDR1 SQVTM, CDR2 ANQGSEA. The CDR3: CSVVRGKDGNEQFF. The CDR3 DNA reads TGCAGCGTTGTGAGGGGGAAAGATGGCAATGAGCAGTTCTTC.

This clone was seen only a few times. The rearrangement links TRBV7-6 to TRBJ1-1; D is ambiguous. V shed 4 bases and J shed 1 base, with 7 bases lying between them. Germline CDR1 SGHVS, CDR2 FNYEAQ. The CDR3 runs to 13 residues. In DNA form, the CDR3 reads TGTGCCAGCAGCTGGTCTCGGAACACTGAAGCTTTCTTT. Translating gives CASSWSRNTEAFF.

The chain has TRBV7-9 and TRBJ1-2; a weak D match, TRBD1 (5 bases). This CDR3 is built from 14 residues. The V and J ends lost 1 base and 8 bases respectively, with 14 bases between them. CDR1 is SEHNR, CDR2 FQNEAQ, per germline (reference sequence). The CDR3 is CASSLGQGIVGYTF. For the CDR3, the DNA is TGTGCCAGCAGCTTAGGGCAGGGAATCGTGGGCTACACCTTC.

This clone is a singleton in its sample. This chain links TRBV30 with TRBJ2-5, with TRBD1 as a possible D gene (6 bases). Germline lookup yields CDR1 GTSNPN and CDR2 SVGIG (reference sequence). CDR3 length: 11 amino acids. Trimming pared 5 bases from V and 2 bases from J, leaving 6 bases between. The CDR3 loop reads CAWGQQETQYF. The CDR3 DNA is TGTGCCTGGGGACAGCAAGAGACCCAGTACTTC.